This entry describes one T cell receptor beta chain. Its antigen remains unknown. Sorted-subset replicate PCRs used 200 ng DNA, approximately 30,000 T cell genomes. Data came from immunoSEQ multiplex PCR; TCRdb stores just in-frame clones and leaves some out. This table has 900,000 to 1,200,000 clones, approximately 80% appearing once. Caucasian adults residing in Nashville, Tennessee made up all the donors. These data are taken from a study of shared clonotypes between healthy human individuals. This CDR3 spans 15 amino acids. V lost 5 bases and J lost 6; bases outside the gene matches: 7. Germline V gene sequence: CDR1 KGHSH, CDR2 LQKENI. Whole-study results and caveats: A generally larger estimated richness was seen in naive subsets than in memory subsets. Clonotype sharing across several donors was observed for around 5.1% of naive CD4 clonotypes.

The TCR was taken from a man between 18 and 29 years old in good health. Some clones in this sample may be carry-over from other donors' samples. The chain has TRBV18 and TRBJ2-7; 13 bases line up with TRBD2. Sequencing input: memory CD4+ T cells from PBMCs. Subset of the sample: CD45RA-negative fraction. DNA of the CDR3: TGTGCCAGCTCAGCCCAGGGACTAGCGGGATTCGAGCAGTACTTC. This translates into CASSAQGLAGFEQYF.